The rows below give T cell receptor beta chains drawn from one sample of a study of cytomegalovirus exposure and HLA in healthy donors. Profiling relied on immunoSEQ multiplex PCR, and the TCRdb table lists in-frame clones only, not all of them. The sample holds about 230,000 clones, approximately 81% seen once. The sample taken for sequencing was PBMCs. The receptors were gathered from a human donor in good health. Each CDR3 is given with its conserved first and last residue. A D gene is named only where the DNA matches it firmly. Clone size is given for some rows only: seen once, a few or many times, or a class if the clone is expanded.

v_gene	abundance	j_gene	d_gene	CDR3nt	CDR3aa
TRBV11-2	-	TRBJ1-2	-	TGTGCCAGCAGTTTGGGCCACCCCAGCCTGGATGGCTACACCTTC	CASSLGHPSLDGYTF
TRBV18	-	TRBJ2-2	-	TGTGCCAGCTCACCACCGCCAGCGAACACCGGGGAGCTGTTTTTT	CASSPPPANTGELFF
TRBV6-1	-	TRBJ2-7	-	TGTGCCACCAGCGGGACAGCCACCTCCTACGAGCAGTACTTC	CATSGTATSYEQYF
TRBV7-8	-	TRBJ2-1	-	TGTGCCAGCAGCTTCCCCCTCCAGGGGAGCTCCTACAATGAGCAGTTCTTC	CASSFPLQGSSYNEQFF
TRBV6-1	-	TRBJ1-5	-	TGTGCCAGCAGTGTTCTAAATCAGCCCCAGCATTTT	CASSVLNQPQHF
TRBV9	-	TRBJ2-3	TRBD1	TGTGCCAGCAGCGTCCGACAGGGGTCCGGCACAGATACGCAGTATTTT	CASSVRQGSGTDTQYF
TRBV28	once	TRBJ2-1	TRBD2	TGTGCCAGCAGTTTTATGAGCGGGAGGCGGGTTTACAATGAGCAGTTCTTC	CASSFMSGRRVYNEQFF
TRBV27	-	TRBJ2-7	TRBD1	TGTGCCAGCAGTTTAGGGACAGGGAGGTACGAGCAGTACTTC	CASSLGTGRYEQYF
TRBV6-6	-	TRBJ2-5	-	TGTGCCAGCAGCCGGGATCAAGAGACCCAGTACTTC	CASSRDQETQYF
TRBV30	-	TRBJ2-3	TRBD2	TGTGCCTGGAGGGACCCGGGACTAGCGGGAGGGGAGGAATATGAGAATACGCAGTATTTT	CAWRDPGLAGGEEYENTQYF
TRBV27	-	TRBJ2-1	TRBD2	TGTGCCAGCAGTACTAGGGGACTAGCGGGAGGGCACGTCCGCCTTTACAATGAGCAGTTCTTC	CASSTRGLAGGHVRLYNEQFF
TRBV9	-	TRBJ1-4	TRBD1	TGTGCCAGCAGCGAAACAGGGGCCCGGGGGGAAAAACTGTTTTTT	CASSETGARGEKLFF
TRBV18	few	TRBJ2-7	-	TGTGCCAGCTCACCAACTGGACAGCACGAGCAGTACTTC	CASSPTGQHEQYF
TRBV5-1	once	TRBJ2-7	TRBD1	TGCGCCAGCAGCGCTGGACAGGGGACCTACGAGCAGTACTTC	CASSAGQGTYEQYF
TRBV19	-	TRBJ2-3	TRBD1	TGTGCCAGTCTCAGGACAGGGGGCGCAGATACGCAGTATTTT	CASLRTGGADTQYF
TRBV28	-	TRBJ1-1	-	TGTGCCAGCAGTCTACAGGGTATGGGAAACACTGAAGCTTTCTTT	CASSLQGMGNTEAFF
TRBV27	-	TRBJ2-2	-	TGTGCCAGCACCCCCCGAGCCCTGACTTCCGGGGAGCTGTTTTTT	CASTPRALTSGELFF
TRBV4-3	once	TRBJ1-3	-	TGCGCCAGCAGCCAAGGACACGGAAACACCATATATTTT	CASSQGHGNTIYF
TRBV4-1	-	TRBJ1-4	-	TGCGCCAGCAGCCAAGGGGAGAGGGCGAGGAATGAAAAACTGTTTTTT	CASSQGERARNEKLFF
TRBV28	-	TRBJ2-1	TRBD2	TGTGCCAGCAGCTCAACTGATGGACTAGCGGGAGAGGAGTTCTTC	CASSSTDGLAGEEFF
TRBV2	once	TRBJ2-3	TRBD2	TGTGCCAGCAGAATTACAAGGGCGGGAGGGGATACGCAGTATTTT	CASRITRAGGDTQYF
TRBV7-2	-	TRBJ1-3	-	TGTGCCAGCAGCGGCCGGACAGATCAGTCCGGAAACACCATATATTTT	CASSGRTDQSGNTIYF